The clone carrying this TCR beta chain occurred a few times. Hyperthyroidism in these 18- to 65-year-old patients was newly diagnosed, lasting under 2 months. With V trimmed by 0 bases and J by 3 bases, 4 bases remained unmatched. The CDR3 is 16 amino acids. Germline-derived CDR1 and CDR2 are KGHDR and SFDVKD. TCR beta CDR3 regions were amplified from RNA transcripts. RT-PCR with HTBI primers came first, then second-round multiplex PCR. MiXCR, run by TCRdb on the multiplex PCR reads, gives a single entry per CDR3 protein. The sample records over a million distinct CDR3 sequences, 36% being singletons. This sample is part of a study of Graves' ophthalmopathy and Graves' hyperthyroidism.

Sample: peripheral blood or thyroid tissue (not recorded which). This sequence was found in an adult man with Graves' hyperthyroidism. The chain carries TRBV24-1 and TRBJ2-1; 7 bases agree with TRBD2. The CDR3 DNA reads TGTGCCACCAGTGATTTGGGTGCGGGGGACTACAATGAGCAGTTCTTC. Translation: CATSDLGAGDYNEQFF.